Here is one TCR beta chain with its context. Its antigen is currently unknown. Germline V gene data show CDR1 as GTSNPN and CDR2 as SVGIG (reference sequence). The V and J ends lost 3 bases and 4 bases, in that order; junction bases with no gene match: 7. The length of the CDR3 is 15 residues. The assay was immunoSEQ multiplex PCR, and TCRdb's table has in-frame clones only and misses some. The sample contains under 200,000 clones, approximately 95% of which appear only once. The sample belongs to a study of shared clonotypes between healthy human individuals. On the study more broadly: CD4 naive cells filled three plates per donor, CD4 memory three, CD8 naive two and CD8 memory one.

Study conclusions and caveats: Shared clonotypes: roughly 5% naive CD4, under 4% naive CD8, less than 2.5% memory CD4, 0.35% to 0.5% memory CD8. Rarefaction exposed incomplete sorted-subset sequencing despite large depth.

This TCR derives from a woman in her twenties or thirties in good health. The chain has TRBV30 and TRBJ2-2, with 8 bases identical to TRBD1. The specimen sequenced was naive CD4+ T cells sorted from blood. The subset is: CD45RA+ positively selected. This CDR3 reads CAWRVQGVITGELFF. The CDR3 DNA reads TGTGCCTGGAGAGTACAGGGGGTAATCACCGGGGAGCTGTTTTTT.